This T cell receptor (beta chain) was observed in a study of blood T cell repertoires in COVID-19. Overall study context: Sites in the United States, Italy and Spain provided acute and convalescent COVID-19 samples.

Germline V lookup: CDR1 MNHEY, CDR2 SMNVEV (reference sequence). Trimming pared 2 bases from V and 6 bases from J, leaving 11 bases between. The CDR3 extends over 14 amino acids. The repertoire was sequenced with immunoSEQ multiplex PCR; TCRdb's copy has only in-frame clones and lacks some. This repertoire shows 130,000 to 150,000 clones, around 86% found once; its top ten account for 35% to 40%. The sequence was collected from a middle-aged man who had recovered from COVID-19. The chain recombines TRBV27 with TRBJ1-5, with TRBD1 as a possible D gene (6 bases). Source material: peripheral blood. The CDR3 DNA reads as TGTGCCAGCAGTTTAGCGGGGGCAGGTCAGCCCCAGCATTTT. Translated: CASSLAGAGQPQHF.